The 30 T cell receptor beta chains presented below share a single source sample, sequenced in a study of beta chain features in type 1 diabetes (dated by TCRdb to 2016 to 2018). The method was the immunoSEQ multiplex PCR assay. The High Capacity cDNA Reverse Transcription Kit was used to reverse transcribe all of the isolated RNA, meaning that expressed TCRB transcripts were what got sequenced. Entries here come from immuneACCESS through TCRdb and include only in-frame sequences with V and J called. Some clones fail to appear in such tables; in the studies checked, an unresolved V gene covers under half of the shortfall, and the cause of the remainder is unknown. The sample table records around 160,000 clones; nearly 50% of these occur just once. The top ten clonotypes cover 0.35% to 0.45% of the sample. Sequencing input: Tregs from blood. In light of the paper, this sample's cell subset or site label describes: regulatory CD4+ T cells. These receptors originate from a man younger than 35 in good health.

V usage is TRBV15 and J usage is TRBJ2-7; no clear D. V lost 1 base and J 5 bases, leaving 21 bases between the germline ends. In germline, CDR1 is LNHNV, CDR2 YYDKDF (reference sequence). This CDR3 is built from 17 residues. CDR3 residues: CATSRAPTWAQKNEQYF. DNA of the CDR3: TGTGCCACCAGCAGAGCCCCGACGTGGGCCCAGAAGAACGAGCAGTACTTC.

The table lists this clone with a few counts. The chain uses TRBV7-3 and TRBJ2-1; D is unclear. Germline loops: CDR1 SGHTA, CDR2 FQGTGA. Trimming shortened V by 5 bases and J by 8 bases, and 16 bases separated the two germline ends. The CDR3 sequence is 14 residues long. The CDR3 bases are TGTGCCAGCAGCCCAAAAGAGGCAACCTATGAGCAGTTCTTC. Translating it yields CASSPKEATYEQFF. The complete variable domain, with remaining parts taken from reference TRBV7-3 and TRBJ2-1, reads GAGVSQTPSNKVTEKGKYVELRCDPISGHTALYWYRQSLGQGPEFLIYFQGTGAADDSGLPNDRFFAVRPEGSVSTLKIQRTERGDSAVYLCASSPKEATYEQFFGPGTRLTVL.

The chain is built from TRBV7-2 and TRBJ1-4; D ambiguous. Trimming left V 5 bases short and J 3 bases short, with 13 bases between. Germline V gene sequence: CDR1 SGHTA, CDR2 FQGNSA. This CDR3 is built from 15 residues. In nucleotides, the CDR3 is TGTGCCAGCAGCCCAACGCCCAGGTCTAATGAAAAACTGTTTTTT. It translates to CASSPTPRSNEKLFF.

The chain couples TRBV21-1 to TRBJ1-2; TRBD1 reflects the table's D call only, with no check against the DNA. TRBV21-1 is annotated as a pseudogene. There are 20 residues in the CDR3. Written as DNA, the CDR3 is TGTGCCAGCAGCAAATGGGCATTGGAGGGGGCGGGTCCCCCCAACTATGGCTACACCTTC. Protein product: CASSKWALEGAGPPNYGYTF.

The chain recombines TRBV30 with TRBJ2-1, with TRBD2 matching 11 bases. The germline V gene encodes CDR1 GTSNPN and CDR2 SVGIG (reference sequence). The CDR3 covers 17 residues. V lost 2 bases to trimming and J lost 4 bases; unmatched junction nucleotides: 10. The CDR3 spells CAWSPSLGTSGYNEQFF. The CDR3 DNA follows: TGTGCCTGGAGTCCCTCCCTAGGGACTAGCGGATACAATGAGCAGTTCTTC.

This rearrangement joins TRBV11-1 to TRBJ2-1, with 7 bases aligning to TRBD2. V shed 2 bases, J shed 10 bases, and the junction held 2 bases outside the gene matches. The CDR3 totals 12 residues. Germline values: CDR1 SGHAT, CDR2 FQDESV (reference sequence). This CDR3 is CASSLWGGEQFF. The CDR3 DNA reads as TGTGCCAGCAGCTTATGGGGGGGAGAGCAGTTCTTC.

J is TRBJ2-1 and V is TRBV28, with D maybe TRBD2 (5 bases). V was cut by 5 bases and J by 9 bases, with 14 bases left in between. The CDR3 length is 13 residues. Germline V lookup: CDR1 MDHEN, CDR2 SYDVKM. This CDR3 is CASSQSAVPEQFF. The DNA for the CDR3 is TGTGCCAGCAGTCAGTCAGCGGTCCCTGAGCAGTTCTTC.

The genes are TRBV28 and TRBJ1-3; 8 bases fit TRBD1. Germline CDR1 MDHEN, CDR2 SYDVKM. V lost 5 bases and J lost 3; bases outside the gene matches: 6. The CDR3 spans 15 residues. The CDR3 DNA is TGTGCCAGCAGTGACAGGGGAAACTATGGAAACACCATATATTTT. Translated, it gives CASSDRGNYGNTIYF.

This chain links TRBV7-2 with TRBJ1-5; TRBD1 agrees at 7 bases. CDR1 SGHTA and CDR2 FQGNSA come from the germline V gene. Trimming removed 5 bases from V and 5 bases from J; junction bases left unmatched: 9. The CDR3 is made up of 15 amino acids. CDR3 sequence: CASSPRQGNHQPQHF. CDR3 nucleotides: TGTGCCAGCAGCCCTCGACAGGGTAATCATCAGCCCCAGCATTTT.

This chain connects TRBV6-1 to TRBJ2-7; TRBD2 matches at 11 bases. The CDR3 is 16 residues long. V was clipped by 0 bases and J by 2 bases; unmatched bases: 3. Germline-derived CDR1 and CDR2 are MNHNS and SASEGT. This CDR3 reads CASSEALAGGPYEQYF. The DNA of the CDR3 is TGTGCCAGCAGTGAAGCGCTAGCGGGGGGTCCCTACGAGCAGTACTTC.

J is TRBJ2-1 and V is TRBV10-2; tentative D call: TRBD2 (5 bases). Trimming took 5 bases from V and 9 from J, leaving 8 bases between them. The CDR3 is 11 amino acids. Germline V gene sequence: CDR1 WSHSY, CDR2 SAAADI. CDR3 in amino acids: CASSFGSEQFF. The CDR3, as DNA: TGCGCCAGCAGTTTTGGGAGTGAGCAGTTCTTC.

This clone was detected only a few times. The chain is built from TRBV7-3 and TRBJ1-4, with 9 positions matching TRBD1. The V and J ends lost 4 bases and 5 bases, in that order; junction bases with no gene match: 5. Germline V gene data show CDR1 as SGHTA and CDR2 as FQGTGA. The CDR3 contains 15 residues. The DNA of the CDR3 is TGTGCCAGCAGCTCTACAGGGGGCGCCAATGAAAAACTGTTTTTT. Encoded protein: CASSSTGGANEKLFF.

The sample holds one count of this clone. CDR3 nucleotide sequence: TGCGCCAGCAGCGCGGGATTCTACGAGCAGTACTTC. Protein product: CASSAGFYEQYF. The chain joins TRBV5-1 to TRBJ2-7; a weak D match, TRBD2 (6 bases). This CDR3 spans 12 amino acids. With 4 bases removed from V and 3 bases from J, the gap between germline ends came to 8 bases. Germline CDR1 is SGHRS and CDR2 is YFSETQ.

This chain connects TRBV19 to TRBJ1-4, with 12 bases fitting TRBD1. Germline V gene data show CDR1 as LNHDA and CDR2 as SQIVND (reference sequence). This CDR3 comprises 16 residues. Unmatched junction bases numbered 2, after V lost 6 bases and J lost 0 bases. CDR3 DNA sequence: TGTGCCAGTAGGGGACAGGGGGCCGCAACTAATGAAAAACTGTTTTTT. This encodes CASRGQGAATNEKLFF. Full variable domain (remainder filled in from reference TRBV19 and TRBJ1-4): DGGITQSPKYLFRKEGQNVTLSCEQNLNHDAMYWYRQDPGQGLRLIYYSQIVNDFQKGDIAEGYSVSREKKESFPLTVTSAQKNPTAFYLCASRGQGAATNEKLFFGSGTQLSVL.

This chain connects TRBV28 to TRBJ1-1, with TRBD1 as a possible D gene (5 bases). The germline CDR1 and CDR2 sequences are MDHEN and SYDVKM. V was trimmed by 5 bases and J by 1 base, leaving 11 bases between them. This CDR3 has 14 amino acids. For the CDR3, the DNA is TGTGCCAGCAGTCCGGGCGGGGGGAACACTGAAGCTTTCTTT. This translates into CASSPGGGNTEAFF.

This clone came up a few times. The V and J genes are TRBV7-2 and TRBJ2-5, with D perhaps TRBD2 (6 bases). The assigned J gene may be wrong: the sequence end matches TRBJ2-7 better. The CDR3 runs to 13 residues. Germline V gene lookup returns CDR1 SGHTA and CDR2 FQGNSA. CDR3 in DNA: TGTGCCAGCAGCCCAACTAGCTTCTACGAGCAGTACTTC. It specifies CASSPTSFYEQYF.

V usage is TRBV10-3 and J usage is TRBJ2-3, with 9 bases lining up with TRBD1. This CDR3 is built from 14 residues. CDR1 and CDR2 (germline): ENHRY, SYGVKD. With V trimmed by 6 bases and J by 1 base, 2 bases remained unmatched. The CDR3 DNA sequence: TGTGCCATCAGACGGACAGGGGGCACAGATACGCAGTATTTT. The encoded protein is CAIRRTGGTDTQYF.

CDR3: CASRLRDRDYNEQFF. In DNA form, the CDR3 reads TGTGCCAGCAGGTTACGGGACAGAGACTACAATGAGCAGTTCTTC. The gene calls are TRBV6-6 and TRBJ2-1, with 7 bases that match TRBD1. This CDR3 is 15 amino acids long. The germline V gene has CDR1 MNHNY and CDR2 SVGAGI (reference sequence). With 6 bases clipped from V and 3 bases from J, the junction kept 8 bases outside the gene matches.

The rearrangement links TRBV29-1 to TRBJ2-3; no reliable D call. Trimming took off 7 bases at V and 6 bases at J, with 11 bases between the two ends. Germline CDR1 and CDR2: SQVTM and ANQGSEA. The CDR3 runs to 11 residues. This CDR3 reads CSGDSFDTQYF. The CDR3 DNA reads TGCAGCGGAGATAGTTTTGATACGCAGTATTTT.

In this sample, this clone turned up once. The chain's CDR3 is CAISQTSGPYNEQFF. Here the CDR3 DNA reads TGTGCCATCAGTCAGACTAGCGGCCCATACAATGAGCAGTTCTTC. This chain uses TRBV10-3 with TRBJ2-1; 9 nucleotides align to TRBD2. Looked up from germline, CDR1 is ENHRY and CDR2 is SYGVKD. V was pared by 5 bases and J by 4 bases, with 6 bases of the junction left unmatched. This CDR3 has 15 amino acids.

The J gene is TRBJ2-5, the V gene TRBV28; 7 bases are shared with TRBD2. Per the germline V gene, CDR1 is MDHEN and CDR2 is SYDVKM. CDR3 size: 14 residues. V lost 3 bases to trimming and J lost 1 base; unmatched junction nucleotides: 2. The CDR3 sequence is CASSLGGFQETQYF. The CDR3 region has the DNA TGTGCCAGCAGTTTGGGGGGGTTCCAAGAGACCCAGTACTTC.

This clone occurred once. The chain recombines TRBV5-1 with TRBJ1-5, with a tentative D call TRBD1 (6 bases). This CDR3 contains 16 residues. The V end lost 1 base, the J end lost 4 bases, and 15 bases lay between the germline ends. The germline CDR1 and CDR2 sequences are SGHRS and YFSETQ. CDR3 DNA: TGCGCCAGCAGCTTGACAGGGACGGTCCTTAATCAGCCCCAGCATTTT. This encodes CASSLTGTVLNQPQHF.

This sequence joins TRBV7-9 and TRBJ2-7; D gene uncertain. The V gene lost 7 bases and the J gene lost 3 bases, with 19 bases spanning the gap. CDR1 SEHNR and CDR2 FQNEAQ come from the germline V gene (reference sequence). The CDR3 is made up of 15 amino acids. The CDR3 spells CASTLPGQSYYEQYF. The CDR3 region has the DNA TGTGCCAGCACCCTACCGGGTCAGTCTTACTACGAGCAGTACTTC. Combining the CDR3 with reference TRBV7-9 and TRBJ2-7 gives the whole variable domain DTGVSQNPRHKITKRGQNVTFRCDPISEHNRLYWYRQTLGQGPEFLTYFQNEAQLEKSRLLSDRFSAERPKGSFSTLEIQRTEQGDSAMYLCASTLPGQSYYEQYFGPGTRLTVT.

This sequence joins TRBV7-2 and TRBJ2-7; TRBD2 agrees at 10 bases. The J segment lost 3 bases and the V segment lost 1 base, leaving 6 bases of the junction unmatched. The CDR3 consists of 16 residues. The germline CDR1 and CDR2 sequences are SGHTA and FQGNSA. In nucleotides, the CDR3 is TGTGCCAGCAGCTTAGATGGAACTAGCGGGGTCTACGAGCAGTACTTC. Its protein is CASSLDGTSGVYEQYF.

The chain employs TRBV7-2 and TRBJ2-7; the match to TRBD1 covers 7 bases. CDR3 length: 14 residues. Germline values: CDR1 SGHTA, CDR2 FQGNSA. Germline trimming cut 4 bases from V and 2 bases from J; bases unmatched to any gene: 5. CDR3: CASSYTTGAYEQYF. CDR3 nucleotide sequence: TGTGCCAGCAGCTATACAACAGGGGCCTACGAGCAGTACTTC. Together with reference TRBV7-2 and TRBJ2-7, the CDR3 gives the full variable domain: GAGVSQSPSNKVTEKGKDVELRCDPISGHTALYWYRQSLGQGLEFLIYFQGNSAPDKSGLPSDRFSAERTGGSVSTLTIQRTQQEDSAVYLCASSYTTGAYEQYFGPGTRLTVT.

The chain links TRBV2 to TRBJ1-2, with 7 bases lining up with TRBD1. Per the germline V gene, CDR1 is SNHLY and CDR2 is FYNNEI. This CDR3 region has 15 residues. V gave up 9 bases and J gave up 8 bases; unmatched junction bases: 18. Here the CDR3 reads CARTTGVNPRGGYTF. The CDR3, as DNA: TGTGCCAGAACTACAGGGGTAAACCCCCGGGGGGGCTACACCTTC. Filled out from reference TRBV2 and TRBJ1-2, the complete variable domain reads EPEVTQTPSHQVTQMGQEVILRCVPISNHLYFYWYRQILGQKVEFLVSFYNNEISEKSEIFDDQFSVERPDGSNFTLKIRSTKLEDSAMYFCARTTGVNPRGGYTFGSGTRLTVV.

This chain joins TRBV27 and TRBJ1-5, with D perhaps matching TRBD1 (6 bases). Germline CDR1 is MNHEY and CDR2 is SMNVEV (reference sequence). The CDR3 is made up of 15 amino acids. The germline V and J ends were trimmed by 3 bases and 2 bases, with 11 bases remaining between them. The DNA for the CDR3 is TGTGCCAGCAGTTTGGATCCAGGGGGCAATCAGCCCCAGCATTTT. It encodes CASSLDPGGNQPQHF.

This sequence joins TRBV7-9 and TRBJ1-2; D perhaps matches TRBD1 (6 bases). CDR1 is SEHNR and CDR2 is FQNEAQ in the germline V gene (reference sequence). CDR3 length: 14 residues. Trimming took 4 bases from V and 8 from J, leaving 17 bases between them. DNA of the CDR3: TGTGCCAGCAGCTCCGAGGGGGGGCTGGGCGGCTACACCTTC. This sequence encodes CASSSEGGLGGYTF.

The chain couples TRBV2 to TRBJ1-1, with a tentative D call TRBD1 (6 bases). CDR3 length: 13 residues. V shed 6 bases and J shed 2 bases, with 10 bases lying between them. Germline assignment: CDR1 SNHLY and CDR2 FYNNEI. This CDR3 reads CASRRGGNTEAFF. Here the CDR3 DNA reads TGTGCCAGCAGGAGGGGGGGCAACACTGAAGCTTTCTTT.

In its sample, this clone was seen a few times. This chain joins TRBV25-1 and TRBJ2-7; D perhaps matches TRBD1 (5 bases). This CDR3 contains 15 residues. Deletions cut 2 bases from V and 2 bases from J, with 13 bases between. Germline-derived CDR1 and CDR2 are MGHDK and SYGVNS. CDR3 residues: CASSEAPGNAYEQYF. The CDR3 coding sequence is TGTGCCAGCAGTGAAGCCCCAGGGAACGCCTACGAGCAGTACTTC.